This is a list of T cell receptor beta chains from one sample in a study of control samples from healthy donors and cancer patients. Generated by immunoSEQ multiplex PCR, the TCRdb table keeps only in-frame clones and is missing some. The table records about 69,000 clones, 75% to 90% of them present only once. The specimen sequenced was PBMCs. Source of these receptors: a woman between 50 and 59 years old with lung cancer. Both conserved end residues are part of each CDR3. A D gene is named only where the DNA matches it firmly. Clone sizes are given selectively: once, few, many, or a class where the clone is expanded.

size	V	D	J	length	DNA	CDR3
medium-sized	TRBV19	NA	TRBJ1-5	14	TGTGCCAGTAGTATAGTAACGGGCGGACAGCCCCAGCATTTT	CASSIVTGGQPQHF
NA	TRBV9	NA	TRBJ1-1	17	TGTGCCAGCAGCGTAGCTGGTCGAACGGGGCGGGTATTCGGAGCTTTCTTT	CASSVAGRTGRVFGAFF
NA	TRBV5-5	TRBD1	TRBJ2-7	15	TGTGCCAGCAGCCCTGACAGGGGGCAAACCTACGAGCAGTACTTC	CASSPDRGQTYEQYF
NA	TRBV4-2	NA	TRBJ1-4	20	TGTGCCAGCAGCCCGGTGTGGGGCGTGAATGATGGGCCAACTAATGAAAAACTGTTTTTT	CASSPVWGVNDGPTNEKLFF
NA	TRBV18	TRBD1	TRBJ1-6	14	TGTGCCAGCTCCCTGGACAGGAATAATTCACCCCTCCACTTT	CASSLDRNNSPLHF
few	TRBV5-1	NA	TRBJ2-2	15	TGCGCCAGCAGCTTGGATACAGGGTCCACCGGGGAGCTGTTTTTT	CASSLDTGSTGELFF
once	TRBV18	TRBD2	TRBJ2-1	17	TGTGCCAGCTCACCAAACGATAAGGCTAGCGGGGTGAGGGAGCAGTTCTTC	CASSPNDKASGVREQFF
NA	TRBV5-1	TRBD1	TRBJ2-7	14	TGCGCCAGCAGCTTGCCGGGACAGGGTAAAGAGCAGTACTTC	CASSLPGQGKEQYF
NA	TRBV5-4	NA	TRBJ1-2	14	TGTGCCAGCAGCTTGGGAGGATTTAACTATGGCTACACCTTC	CASSLGGFNYGYTF
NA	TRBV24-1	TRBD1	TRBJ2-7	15	TGTGCCACCAGTGACCTGGCACAGGGGAAATACGAGCAGTACTTC	CATSDLAQGKYEQYF
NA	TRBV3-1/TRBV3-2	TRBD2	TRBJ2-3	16	TGTGCCAGCAGTCACATTCTAGCGGTCCCCACAGATACGCAGTATTTT	CASSHILAVPTDTQYF
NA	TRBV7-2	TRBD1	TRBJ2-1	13	TGTGCCAGCAGCGTGGACAGGGCCAATGAGCAGTTCTTC	CASSVDRANEQFF
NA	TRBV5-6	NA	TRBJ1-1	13	TGTGCCAGCAGCTTTCCGGGGCCCACTGAAGCTTTCTTT	CASSFPGPTEAFF
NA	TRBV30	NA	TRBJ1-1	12	TGTGCCTGGAGGCAGGGGAGCACTGAAGCTTTCTTT	CAWRQGSTEAFF
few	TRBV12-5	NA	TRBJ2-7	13	TGTGCTAGTGGTTTGGTGGAGGCTCGGGAGCAGTACTTC	CASGLVEAREQYF
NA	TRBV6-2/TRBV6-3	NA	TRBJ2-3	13	TGTGCCAGCAGTTACCTAGGAGCGGATACGCAGTATTTT	CASSYLGADTQYF
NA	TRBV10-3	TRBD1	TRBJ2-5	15	TGTGCCATCAGCCCCGGGACAGGGGGCCTGGAGACCCAGTACTTC	CAISPGTGGLETQYF
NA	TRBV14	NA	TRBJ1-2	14	TGTGCCAGCAGCCAAGATACAGGCAACTATGGCTACACCTTC	CASSQDTGNYGYTF
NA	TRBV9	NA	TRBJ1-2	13	TGTGCCAGCAGCGCTGGCCAGAGCTATGGCTACACCTTC	CASSAGQSYGYTF
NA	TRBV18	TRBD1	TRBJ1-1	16	TGTGCCAGCTCACCGACAGGGAACCATCACTACACTGAAGCTTTCTTT	CASSPTGNHHYTEAFF
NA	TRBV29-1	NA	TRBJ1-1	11	TGCAGCGTTGAAGATCAACGGGAAGCTTTCTTT	CSVEDQREAFF